This T cell receptor beta chain was captured in a study of response to subunit inactivated influenza vaccine. Study outcomes and limitations: The authors proposed limited new T cell recruitment per seasonal influenza vaccination.

In this sample, this clonotype turned up a few times. What it binds is not known. TCRdb recomputed calls from the RT-PCR reads with MiXCR, one row per CDR3 protein. Of roughly 570,000 distinct CDR3 sequences detected, 14% appear once; the ten largest clones hold around 10%. The source is a man aged 50 to 60 who received an inactivated influenza vaccine. Sequenced material: PBMCs from blood, taken 11 to 12 days after vaccination.

CDR3 region: CASSQDYRYEQYF. In DNA, the CDR3 is TGTGCCAGCAGCCAAGATTATCGCTACGAGCAGTACTTC. This sequence joins TRBV3-1 and TRBJ2-7, with D unclear. The V gene's germline CDR1 is LGHDT and CDR2 YNNKEL (reference sequence). The CDR3 consists of 13 residues. The ends were cut back, 0 bases at V and 3 bases at J, with 6 bases in the middle.